One and the same sample provided the 24 T cell receptor beta chains below, sequenced in a study of T cell repertoires in cytomegalovirus infection. These receptors' targets are unknown. TCRdb called the reads again in MiXCR, with one record for every CDR3 protein. Among 300,000 to 400,000 distinct CDR3 sequences, approximately 25% were seen once, and the ten largest hold roughly 14%. The material was cultured PBMCs, obtained from culture after CMV antigen stimulation. All receptors derive from a human donor in good health (CMV status not recorded). Some clones in this sample may be carry-over from other donors' samples.

The J gene is TRBJ2-1, the V gene TRBV2, with D perhaps being TRBD1 or TRBD2 (5 bases each). CDR1 and CDR2 (germline): SNHLY, FYNNEI. The V gene lost 6 bases and the J gene lost 16 bases, with 22 bases spanning the gap. This CDR3 comprises 13 residues. The CDR3 loop is CASSKPPTGTEFF. CDR3 nucleotides: TGTGCCAGCAGCAAACCCCCGACCGGGACCGAATTCTTC.

This clonotype has ten or more counts. The rearrangement uses TRBV7-2 and TRBJ2-5; 7 bases match TRBD2. Germline-derived CDR1 and CDR2 are SGHTA and FQGNSA. This CDR3 is built from 15 residues. With V trimmed by 1 base and J by 3 bases, 5 bases remained unmatched. The CDR3 here is CASSLVASGEETQYF. CDR3 DNA: TGTGCCAGCAGCTTAGTAGCGAGCGGGGAAGAGACCCAGTACTTC.

This clonotype was detected a few times. The rearrangement uses TRBV4-1 and TRBJ1-1; possible D gene TRBD1, 5 bases. The germline CDR1 and CDR2 sequences are MGHRA and YSYEKL. This CDR3 is 18 amino acids long. Between the trimmed V and J ends, which lost 2 bases and 3 bases, there was a span of 22 bases. DNA of the CDR3: TGCGCCAGCAGCCAACTTCACCGACAGAAAAAGGAGGACACTGAAGCTTTCTTT. Translating gives CASSQLHRQKKEDTEAFF.

This rearrangement joins TRBV11-2 to TRBJ2-1, with 7 bases aligning to TRBD2. Germline lookup yields CDR1 SGHAT and CDR2 FQNNGV. This CDR3 spans 17 amino acids. V lost 1 base to trimming and J lost 4 bases; unmatched junction nucleotides: 10. The CDR3 spells CASSLVHGGSGYNEQFF. Written as DNA, the CDR3 is TGTGCCAGCAGCTTAGTACACGGCGGGAGTGGGTACAATGAGCAGTTCTTC.

This chain joins TRBV28 and TRBJ1-5, with 10 bases fitting TRBD1. The junction had 1 base not matched to a gene; V was cut back by 6 bases and J by 5 bases. The CDR3 is made up of 13 amino acids. CDR1 is MDHEN, CDR2 SYDVKM, per germline. CDR3 amino acids: CASRGQGHQPQHF. CDR3 bases: TGTGCCAGCAGGGGACAGGGGCATCAGCCCCAGCATTTT.

This clonotype was recorded at least ten times. V and J are TRBV7-6 and TRBJ1-5; possibly TRBD1 for D (5 bases). This CDR3 spans 15 amino acids. Trimming removed 1 base from V and 5 bases from J, with 12 bases in between. Per germline, CDR1 SGHVS and CDR2 FNYEAQ. The CDR3 spells CASSLGGGKHQPQHF. Written as DNA, the CDR3 is TGTGCCAGCAGCTTAGGGGGGGGGAAACATCAGCCCCAGCATTTT.

This clonotype showed up many times. The rearrangement uses TRBV12-3 or TRBV12-4 and TRBJ2-3; 10 nucleotides align to TRBD2. The CDR3 has 15 amino acids. V was pared by 7 bases and J by 4 bases, with 8 bases of the junction left unmatched. The CDR3 sequence is CASTLSSGSADTQYF. CDR3 sequence (DNA): TGTGCCAGCACCTTGTCTAGCGGGAGTGCAGATACGCAGTATTTT.

This clonotype was observed a handful of times. The CDR3 sequence is CASSLSLMGQGFTDTQYF. Here the CDR3 DNA reads TGTGCCAGCAGTTTATCTCTTATGGGACAGGGTTTCACAGATACGCAGTATTTT. The chain is built from TRBV27 and TRBJ2-3, with 9 positions matching TRBD1. CDR1 is MNHEY and CDR2 is SMNVEV in the germline V gene (reference sequence). This CDR3 is built from 18 residues. With V trimmed by 0 bases and J by 2 bases, 9 bases remained unmatched.

The sample holds a few counts of this clonotype. The chain has TRBV28 and TRBJ2-1, with TRBD2 matching over 7 bases. The junction had 7 bases not matched to a gene; V was cut back by 4 bases and J by 1 base. This CDR3 is 16 amino acids long. CDR1 is MDHEN, CDR2 SYDVKM, per germline. CDR3 DNA: TGTGCCAGCAGTTCTACGGGGGGTTCTTCCTACAATGAGCAGTTCTTC. Its translation is CASSSTGGSSYNEQFF.

This clonotype was seen repeatedly, ten times or more. The chain employs TRBV11-2 and TRBJ2-1, with TRBD2 matching 7 bases. J lost 4 bases, V lost 0 bases, and 15 bases had no gene match. This CDR3 is built from 19 residues. The germline V gene has CDR1 SGHAT and CDR2 FQNNGV. The CDR3: CASSLETSLAPPEYNEQFF. Written as DNA, the CDR3 is TGTGCCAGCAGCTTAGAGACTAGCCTAGCCCCACCGGAATACAATGAGCAGTTCTTC.

This clonotype appeared a few times. The chain recombines TRBV7-6 with TRBJ1-5, with a possible D match to TRBD1 (5 bases). Trimming took off 1 base at V and 5 bases at J, with 12 bases between the two ends. The CDR3 spans 15 residues. CDR1 and CDR2 from the germline V gene are SGHVS and FNYEAQ. The CDR3 nucleotides are TGTGCCAGCAGCTTAGAGGCAGGGTTCGATCAGCCCCAGCATTTT. It codes for CASSLEAGFDQPQHF. Full variable domain (outside the CDR3, taken from reference TRBV7-6 and TRBJ1-5): GAGVSQSPRYKVTKRGQDVALRCDPISGHVSLYWYRQALGQGPEFLTYFNYEAQQDKSGLPNDRFSAERPEGSISTLTIQRTEQRDSAMYRCASSLEAGFDQPQHFGDGTRLSIL.

This clonotype is classed as medium-sized. The chain employs TRBV11-2 and TRBJ2-7, with 7 bases fitting TRBD2. The CDR3 is 17 amino acids. J gave up 5 bases and V 4 bases, and 17 bases lay outside the gene matches. Germline CDR1 reads SGHAT; CDR2 reads FQNNGV. The CDR3 region is CASSSGVSERDDNEQYV. In DNA, the CDR3 is TGTGCCAGCAGCTCAGGCGTTTCGGAGCGGGATGACAACGAGCAGTACGTC.

This chain links TRBV6-2 or TRBV6-3 with TRBJ2-7; D is unclear. The ends were cut back, 0 bases at V and 7 bases at J, with 10 bases in the middle. This CDR3 region has 13 residues. CDR1 MNHEY and CDR2 SVGEGT come from the germline V gene. The CDR3: CASSYSTGREQYV. CDR3 nucleotides: TGTGCCAGCAGTTACTCAACCGGGCGTGAGCAGTACGTC.

This clonotype was recorded at least ten times. The chain links TRBV7-9 to TRBJ2-5; TRBD1 or TRBD2 may be the D gene (5 bases each). V lost 0 bases and J lost 5, with 19 bases in between. The CDR3 contains 17 residues. Germline CDR1 is SEHNR and CDR2 is FQNEAQ (reference sequence). CDR3 nucleotide sequence: TGTGCCAGCAGCTTAGCGTTAGGGGAGCGGATTGGGGAGACCCAGTACTTC. Its translation is CASSLALGERIGETQYF.

The rearrangement links TRBV6-5 to TRBJ2-5, with 10 bases that match TRBD2. With 4 bases clipped from V and 6 bases from J, the junction kept 5 bases outside the gene matches. CDR3 length: 14 residues. The germline gives CDR1 MNHEY, CDR2 SVGAGI. The CDR3 region has the DNA TGTGCCAGCAGTTCGCTAGCGGGAGCACAGACCCAGTACTTC. Amino acids: CASSSLAGAQTQYF.

The rearrangement links TRBV2 to TRBJ2-1; 13 positions agree with TRBD2. The CDR3 covers 17 residues. Per the germline V gene, CDR1 is SNHLY and CDR2 is FYNNEI. Trimming cost V 6 bases and J 9 bases; bases outside gene matches: 14. Written as DNA, the CDR3 is TGTGCCAGCAGGCCAACTAGCGGGAGGGCCGGGCAGGGTGAGCAGTTCTTC. This sequence encodes CASRPTSGRAGQGEQFF.

This clonotype has just a few counts. The CDR3, as DNA: TGTGCCAGTAGTGCGATTACAGGGGGCGGCGAAAAACTGTTTTTT. Protein product: CASSAITGGGEKLFF. The rearrangement links TRBV19 to TRBJ1-4; TRBD1 matches at 9 bases. CDR1 is LNHDA and CDR2 is SQIVND in the germline V gene (reference sequence). The CDR3 covers 15 residues. Germline trimming cut 5 bases from V and 8 bases from J; bases unmatched to any gene: 9.

This clonotype was counted only a few times. J is TRBJ1-2 and V is TRBV6-2 or TRBV6-3; TRBD1 might be the D (5 bases). V dropped 2 bases and J dropped 4 bases, with 11 bases sitting between them. Germline assignment: CDR1 MNHEY and CDR2 SVGEGT. The length of the CDR3 is 14 residues. The DNA for the CDR3 is TGTGCCAGCAGTTACGGCGGGGGTCTCTATGGCTACACCTTC. This encodes CASSYGGGLYGYTF.

This clonotype has just a few counts. The gene calls are TRBV28 and TRBJ2-2; TRBD1 aligns across 8 bases. CDR3 length equals 16 residues. Germline V gene lookup returns CDR1 MDHEN and CDR2 SYDVKM. J was trimmed by 0 bases and V by 8 bases; bases with no gene match: 8. The CDR3 DNA reads TGTGCCAGCGGATATACAGGGGGGTCGAACACCGGGGAGCTGTTTTTT. Protein product: CASGYTGGSNTGELFF.

At least ten counts were recorded for this clonotype. This chain connects TRBV7-2 to TRBJ1-1; 8 bases match TRBD1. Per the germline V gene, CDR1 is SGHTA and CDR2 is FQGNSA. CDR3 length: 15 amino acids. Trimming cost V 4 bases and J 0 bases; bases outside gene matches: 4. CDR3 sequence reads: CASSYGTGLNTEAFF. For the CDR3, the DNA is TGTGCCAGCAGCTACGGGACAGGCCTGAACACTGAAGCTTTCTTT. Complete variable domain (other parts from reference TRBV7-2 and TRBJ1-1): GAGVSQSPSNKVTEKGKDVELRCDPISGHTALYWYRQSLGQGLEFLIYFQGNSAPDKSGLPSDRFSAERTGGSVSTLTIQRTQQEDSAVYLCASSYGTGLNTEAFFGQGTRLTVV.

The chain employs TRBV6-2 or TRBV6-3 and TRBJ2-3; 12 nucleotides line up with TRBD2. Per germline, CDR1 MNHEY and CDR2 SVGEGT. V was clipped by 4 bases and J by 2 bases; unmatched bases: 4. The CDR3 covers 16 residues. CDR3 in DNA: TGTGCCAGCAGTTTCAGGACTAGCGGGATCACAGATACGCAGTATTTT. Translating gives CASSFRTSGITDTQYF.

The chain links TRBV20-1 to TRBJ1-2; D uncertain. V lost 6 bases and J lost 3, with 8 bases in between. CDR1 is DFQATT and CDR2 is SNEGSKA in the germline V gene (reference sequence). This CDR3 is built from 11 residues. CDR3 region: CSASNDYGYTF. The DNA of the CDR3 is TGCAGTGCGAGCAACGACTATGGCTACACCTTC.

This clonotype was detected only a few times. The chain combines TRBV7-9 with TRBJ1-5; possible D gene TRBD1, 5 bases. The length of the CDR3 is 15 residues. V lost 5 bases, J lost 0 bases, and 11 bases lay in between. Germline V gene sequence: CDR1 SEHNR, CDR2 FQNEAQ (reference sequence). DNA of the CDR3: TGTGCCAGCAGCCCCCGGGGGGATAGCAATCAGCCCCAGCATTTT. Translating it yields CASSPRGDSNQPQHF.

The J gene is TRBJ2-1, the V gene TRBV11-2; D ambiguous. Germline-derived CDR1 and CDR2 are SGHAT and FQNNGV. CDR3 length: 12 residues. The V and J ends lost 4 bases and 5 bases respectively, with 6 bases between them. This CDR3 reads CASSSTDNEQFF. CDR3 DNA sequence: TGTGCCAGCAGCTCCACAGACAATGAGCAGTTCTTC.